The entry below gives a single T cell receptor beta chain sequence along with its context. Its antigen is currently not known. The record has no base qualities; no much larger clone is one base away. CDR1 and CDR2 (DFQATT, SNEGSKA) derive from the germline V gene (reference sequence). The CDR3 covers 15 residues, taking in both the cysteine and the phenylalanine. Only the CDR3 portion is preserved as DNA: 45 bases, with reading frame beginning at the first base. Deletion took 6 bases off V and 2 bases off J, with a span of 20 bases between the germline ends. The data derive from a study of T cells in Graves' hyperthyroidism and ophthalmopathy (dated by TCRdb to the late 2010s). Regarding the complete study: Peripheral blood was collected at initial diagnosis, before any treatment. To identify TCR V-J signatures that set the groups apart, the researchers used a discovery cohort of about a hundred patients, made up of some 41 with Graves' ophthalmopathy and 57 with stable Graves' hyperthyroidism. Prospective prediction of ophthalmopathy was tested in an independent validation cohort consisting of 18 hyperthyroidism patients and more than 15 patients who later progressed to ophthalmopathy. For training and testing, the roughly 100 patients in the discovery cohort were randomly divided in a 7:3 ratio. In addition, the study compared T-cell repertoires in thyroid tissue and in blood from 6 or 7 Graves' hyperthyroidism patients. After sampling, hyperthyroidism patients received methimazole starting at 30 mg daily, and ophthalmopathy patients received high-dose intravenous methylprednisolone. The paper describes TCR Vbeta CDR3 sequencing of about 140 peripheral blood samples, made up of 43 ophthalmopathy patients, around 78 hyperthyroidism patients and 17 progressor patients. What the work shows at the level of the full study, not this receptor alone: Blood samples also contained most of the expanded thyroid clonotypes (frequency above 0.001), which suggests that blood repertoires may reflect thyroid immune responses. In validation, the model predicted progression to ophthalmopathy with over 65% sensitivity and 72% to 85% specificity, a median of approximately 6.7 months before onset. Sample size was not statistically predetermined, and blinding of investigators to group allocation was not performed. In cross-validation, a model built on a 13 V-J signature told ophthalmopathy apart from stable hyperthyroidism with approximately 91% sensitivity and around 83% specificity, and in testing the same model reached 80%/75%.

Ophthalmopathy patients had moderately to severely active disease, Clinical Activity Score of at least 3, NOSPECS grade of at least 4, and duration under 3 months. Any patient with an uncontrolled infection, another autoimmune disease, pregnancy or lactation was excluded. Diagnoses were based on clinical symptoms, serum thyroxine and TRAb, thyroid ultrasound and orbital computed tomography. PBMCs were isolated from 8 to 10 ml of fresh peripheral blood by Ficoll-Paque density gradient centrifugation. Total RNA was extracted with Trizol reagent, and quality was checked on an Agilent 2100 Bioanalyzer. The TCR beta CDR3 regions were amplified from the RNA transcripts. The TCR CDR3 was subjected to a first round of RT-PCR using the HTBI primer set and the Qiagen OneStep RT-PCR kit. A second multiplex PCR round built the libraries, followed by size selection and purification. Sequencing of the libraries was done on an Illumina HiSeq2000 using paired-end 100 bp reads. The published analysis was carried out like this. Raw data were processed with SOAPnuke, discarding reads with adapters, uncalled bases, mean Phred below 15, or no exact constant-primer or identifier match. High-quality paired reads were merged using COPE v1.2.5, and each unique nucleotide sequence was defined as a clonotype. Clonotypes were aligned to IMGT TRBV, TRBD and TRBJ reference segments using MiTCR v1.1. The analysis included only V-J combinations with a frequency above 0.0001, which together covered roughly 99% of the repertoires. A TCS score was defined as the ratio between F50 (clonal expansion) and ExV (chaos), using BLOSUM62-based TCRdist between CDR3 peptides within each V-J. Welch's t-statistics and random forest reduced roughly 540 V-J features to 10 to 15, which were used in a naive Bayes classifier (R e1071). Clones were called with MiXCR by TCRdb after fastp trimmed the public reads at Q25, and only in-frame beta chains were retained. Rows with a matching CDR3 protein are joined into one entry that keeps the most common DNA and genes. The V and J calls and clone size are TCRdb's, not the authors'. The sample table lists about 400,000 distinct CDR3 sequences, roughly 15% of them with a count of one. Roughly a fifth of the sample lies in the top ten.

Sequenced sample: blood. The rearranged segments are TRBV20-1 and TRBJ2-7; 6 matching bases give a weak D call of TRBD1. This clonotype was obtained from a woman aged 60-75 years with Graves' ophthalmopathy. The nucleotide sequence is TGCAGTGCCGAAGACACAGGGTCCACGCCCTACGAGCAGTACTTC. This is translated as CSAEDTGSTPYEQYF.